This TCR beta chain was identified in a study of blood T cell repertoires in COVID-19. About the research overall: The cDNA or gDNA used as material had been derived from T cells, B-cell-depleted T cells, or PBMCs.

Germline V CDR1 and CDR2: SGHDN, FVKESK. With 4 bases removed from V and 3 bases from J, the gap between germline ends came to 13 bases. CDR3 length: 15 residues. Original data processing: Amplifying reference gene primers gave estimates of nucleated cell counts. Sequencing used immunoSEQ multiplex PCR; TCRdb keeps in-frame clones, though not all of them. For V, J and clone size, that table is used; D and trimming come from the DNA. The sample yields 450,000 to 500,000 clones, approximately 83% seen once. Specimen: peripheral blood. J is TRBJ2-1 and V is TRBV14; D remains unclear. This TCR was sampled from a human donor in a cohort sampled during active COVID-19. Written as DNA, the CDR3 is TGTGCCAGCAGCCCCTCGAGAGGTAACTACAATGAGCAGTTCTTC. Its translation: CASSPSRGNYNEQFF. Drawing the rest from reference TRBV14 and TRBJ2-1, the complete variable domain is EAGVTQFPSHSVIEKGQTVTLRCDPISGHDNLYWYRRVMGKEIKFLLHFVKESKQDESGMPNNRFLAERTGGTYSTLKVQPAELEDSGVYFCASSPSRGNYNEQFFGPGTRLTVL.